This TCR beta chain was profiled in a study of CD4 T cells in relation to SARS-CoV-2 and coronaviruses. Study-wide background: Shared crossreactive spike epitopes were mapped to their HLA restriction.

This clone was counted only a few times. Its antigen is not known. TCRdb's copy holds only in-frame clones and misses some; the assay was immunoSEQ multiplex PCR. The repertoire holds more than 15,000 clones, with 70% to 85% as singletons. Unexposed donor CD4+ T cells date from about 2011-2018, before the COVID-19 pandemic. After roughly 9 days of culture, CD4+ T cells were isolated. Unexposed-donor CD4+ T cells were probed with SARS-CoV-2 S/N and four cold-coronavirus spikes, cells permitting. Cultures held some 2.1 million PBMCs per well with approximately 9.8 IU/ml IL-2. The V gene's germline CDR1 is SGHAT and CDR2 FQNNGV. The V end lost 5 bases, the J end lost 5 bases, and 4 bases lay between the germline ends. CDR3 size: 11 residues.

The sequencing input was CD4+ T cells from PBMCs, cultured in vitro. This sequence originates from a human donor in good health. This chain links TRBV11-2 with TRBJ1-5; D gene uncertain. CDR3 sequence (DNA): TGTGCCAGCAGCCGTGATCAGCCCCAGCATTTT. Amino acids: CASSRDQPQHF.